These 20 T cell receptor beta chains came from one sample sequenced in a study of blood T cell repertoires in COVID-19. Sequencing used immunoSEQ multiplex PCR; TCRdb keeps in-frame clones, though not all of them. The top ten clones hold roughly 1.2% of a sample with about 84,000 clones, roughly 90% of them seen once. The sample comprised peripheral blood. These receptor sequences come from a man older than 75 with active or convalescent COVID-19.

The rearrangement links TRBV5-1 to TRBJ2-1, with TRBD1 as a possible D gene (6 bases). With 1 base removed from V and 4 bases from J, the gap between germline ends came to 12 bases. The CDR3 loop spans 15 amino acids. CDR1 and CDR2 (germline): SGHRS, YFSETQ. In DNA form, the CDR3 reads TGCGCCAGCAGCTTGACAGGGACGGTTTACAATGAGCAGTTCTTC. Translating gives CASSLTGTVYNEQFF.

CDR3 sequence: CASSQEPSGRDSSNEQFF. The CDR3 coding sequence is TGTGCCAGCAGCCAAGAACCTAGCGGGAGGGATTCAAGCAATGAGCAGTTCTTC. The chain recombines TRBV4-2 with TRBJ2-1; 12 bases fit TRBD2. The CDR3 length is 18 residues. V lost 0 bases to trimming and J lost 6 bases; unmatched junction nucleotides: 9. Per the germline V gene, CDR1 is LGHNA and CDR2 is YNFKEQ.

This sequence joins TRBV30 and TRBJ2-1, with 11 bases matching TRBD2. The CDR3 contains 16 residues. V was pared by 3 bases and J by 4 bases, with 8 bases of the junction left unmatched. Germline-derived CDR1 and CDR2 are GTSNPN and SVGIG (reference sequence). The CDR3, as DNA: TGTGCCTGGAGCCGTGCGTCTAGCGGGAGGTACAATGAGCAGTTCTTC. It encodes CAWSRASSGRYNEQFF.

In DNA form, the CDR3 reads TGTGCCACCAGCAGAGTTCCTAGCGCGACGGGCCGCTTGAACACCGGGGAGCTGTTTTTT. Amino acid sequence: CATSRVPSATGRLNTGELFF. The V gene is TRBV15, the J gene TRBJ2-2; tentative D call: TRBD2 (6 bases). Deletions cut 1 base from V and 1 base from J, with 22 bases between. The CDR3 length is 20 residues. Germline assignment: CDR1 LNHNV and CDR2 YYDKDF (reference sequence). Full variable domain (remainder filled in from reference TRBV15 and TRBJ2-2): DAMVIQNPRYQVTQFGKPVTLSCSQTLNHNVMYWYQQKSSQAPKLLFHYYDKDFNNEADTPDNFQSRRPNTSFCFLDIRSPGLGDTAMYLCATSRVPSATGRLNTGELFFGEGSRLTVL.

The chain combines TRBV13 with TRBJ2-7; D possibly corresponds to TRBD2 (5 bases). The V gene lost 5 bases and the J gene lost 5 bases, with 16 bases spanning the gap. Germline V gene lookup returns CDR1 PRHDT and CDR2 FYEKMQ (reference sequence). The CDR3 extends over 14 amino acids. CDR3 bases: TGTGCCAGCAGCCCCACCCCGAATAGCGACGAGCAGTACTTC. Translated: CASSPTPNSDEQYF.

The V gene is TRBV7-9, the J gene TRBJ2-7; tentatively, D is TRBD1 (5 bases). The CDR3 has 13 residues. Per germline, CDR1 SEHNR and CDR2 FQNEAQ (reference sequence). Trimming stripped 1 base from V and 3 bases from J, with 7 bases between. The chain's CDR3 is CASSLEDNYEQYF. CDR3 nucleotides: TGTGCCAGCAGCTTAGAGGACAACTACGAGCAGTACTTC.

The chain combines TRBV28 with TRBJ2-7, with TRBD1 matching over 8 bases. The CDR3 spans 14 residues. Germline CDR1 MDHEN, CDR2 SYDVKM. With 2 bases clipped from V and 5 bases from J, the junction kept 5 bases outside the gene matches. CDR3 protein: CASSLGRGRHEQYF. The CDR3 DNA is TGTGCCAGCAGTTTAGGCAGGGGGCGTCACGAGCAGTACTTC.

The V call is TRBV3-1 (or the pseudogene TRBV3-2), the J call TRBJ2-5; weak D call: TRBD2 (6 bases). The V and J ends lost 1 base and 2 bases respectively, with 11 bases between them. The CDR3 has 15 residues. CDR1 is LGHDT, CDR2 YNNKEL, per germline (reference sequence). The CDR3 DNA reads as TGTGCCAGCAGCCAAGCGTCGGGGACTCAAGAGACCCAGTACTTC. Its translation is CASSQASGTQETQYF.

The chain links TRBV19 to TRBJ1-3; no clear D gene. The CDR3 loop spans 15 amino acids. V lost 1 base and J 0 bases, leaving 7 bases between the germline ends. CDR1 LNHDA and CDR2 SQIVND come from the germline V gene (reference sequence). The CDR3 DNA reads as TGTGCCAGTAGTATAGTAGGCGGCTCTGGAAACACCATATATTTT. This gives the protein CASSIVGGSGNTIYF.

J is TRBJ1-5 and V is TRBV6-1, with 9 bases fitting TRBD1. The CDR3 extends over 15 amino acids. Germline V gives CDR1 MNHNS, CDR2 SASEGT. The V and J ends lost 2 bases and 4 bases, in that order; junction bases with no gene match: 3. The DNA for the CDR3 is TGTGCCAGCAGTGAATGGACAGGGGTTAATCAGCCCCAGCATTTT. Protein sequence: CASSEWTGVNQPQHF.

CDR3 nucleotides: TGTGCCAGTAGTTTGGTCGGAGGGACGGTCAATCAGCCCCAGCATTTT. Translating gives CASSLVGGTVNQPQHF. The chain joins TRBV19 to TRBJ1-5; TRBD1 might be the D (5 bases). Germline V gives CDR1 LNHDA, CDR2 SQIVND (reference sequence). V was cut by 5 bases and J by 3 bases, with 17 bases left in between. The CDR3 is 16 residues long.

This clone has only a few counts. V and J are TRBV27 and TRBJ2-1; TRBD2 matches 7 bases. The germline gives CDR1 MNHEY, CDR2 SMNVEV (reference sequence). The V gene end was trimmed by 2 bases and the J gene end by 7 bases; junction bases not matched to a gene: 8. The CDR3 consists of 15 residues. This CDR3 is CASSLGGSGVNEQFF. The DNA of the CDR3 is TGTGCCAGCAGTTTAGGCGGGAGTGGAGTTAATGAGCAGTTCTTC.

V and J are TRBV5-5 and TRBJ2-1; possible D gene TRBD1, 6 bases. The V and J ends lost 4 bases and 7 bases respectively, with 12 bases between them. The germline V gene has CDR1 SGHKS and CDR2 YYEKEE (reference sequence). The CDR3 runs to 13 residues. The CDR3: CASSGLQGNEQFF. In nucleotides, the CDR3 is TGTGCCAGCAGCGGGCTACAGGGTAATGAGCAGTTCTTC.

This clone was counted a few times. The rearrangement links TRBV3-1 (or the pseudogene TRBV3-2) to TRBJ2-1; maybe TRBD2 (6 bases). V lost 3 bases to trimming and J lost 14 bases, with 17 bases between them. CDR1 is LGHDT, CDR2 YNNKEL, per germline (reference sequence). There are 13 residues in the CDR3. CDR3 nucleotide sequence: TGTGCCAGCAGCCAGGAGGGCCGGCTTCAAGAGTTCTTC. It specifies CASSQEGRLQEFF.

The V and J genes are TRBV5-4 and TRBJ1-3; 8 positions match TRBD1. V shed 4 bases and J 6 bases; nucleotides not matched to a gene: 6. Germline-derived CDR1 and CDR2 are SGHNT and YYREEE (reference sequence). The CDR3 length is 14 residues. The CDR3 is CASSPGGSENTIYF. Here the CDR3 DNA reads TGTGCCAGCAGCCCAGGGGGCTCGGAAAACACCATATATTTT.

CDR3: CASSLTRESQEQYF. For the CDR3, the DNA is TGTGCCAGCAGCTTAACACGGGAGTCTCAAGAGCAGTACTTC. The chain employs TRBV7-2 and TRBJ2-7, with D maybe TRBD2 (6 bases). The CDR3 has 14 residues. Germline V gives CDR1 SGHTA, CDR2 FQGNSA. Trimming pared 2 bases from V and 7 bases from J, leaving 15 bases between.

The chain links TRBV7-8 to TRBJ2-2; 8 bases match TRBD2. The J segment lost 6 bases and the V segment lost 5 bases, leaving 14 bases of the junction unmatched. CDR3 length: 17 amino acids. Germline V gene lookup returns CDR1 SGHVS and CDR2 FQNEAQ. The CDR3 region is CASSKQAGGRLSGELFF. The DNA for the CDR3 is TGTGCCAGCAGCAAGCAGGCGGGGGGCAGGCTTTCCGGGGAGCTGTTTTTT.

The rearrangement joins TRBV7-3 to TRBJ2-1; D is possibly TRBD2 (6 bases). This CDR3 has 16 residues. The germline CDR1 and CDR2 sequences are SGHTA and FQGTGA. V gave up 4 bases and J gave up 2 bases, with 15 bases separating them. As DNA, the CDR3 is TGTGCCAGCAGCTCGCGGGAATCTACCCCCTACAATGAGCAGTTCTTC. Translating gives CASSSRESTPYNEQFF. Supplemented by reference TRBV7-3 and TRBJ2-1, the full variable domain reads GAGVSQTPSNKVTEKGKYVELRCDPISGHTALYWYRQSLGQGPEFLIYFQGTGAADDSGLPNDRFFAVRPEGSVSTLKIQRTERGDSAVYLCASSSRESTPYNEQFFGPGTRLTVL.

The CDR3 is CASSPNTGSYNEQFF. The CDR3 DNA is TGTGCCAGCAGCCCAAACACAGGGTCCTACAATGAGCAGTTCTTC. The J gene is TRBJ2-1, the V gene TRBV7-8; D might be TRBD1 (6 bases). The V end lost 5 bases, the J end lost 1 base, and 12 bases lay between the germline ends. Germline CDR1 reads SGHVS; CDR2 reads FQNEAQ. The CDR3 loop spans 15 amino acids.

The chain combines TRBV19 with TRBJ2-7; D not certain. CDR1 and CDR2 (germline): LNHDA, SQIVND (reference sequence). The CDR3 has 17 residues. V was trimmed by 3 bases and J by 4 bases, leaving 22 bases between them. DNA of the CDR3: TGTGCCAGTAGTATGTCAATCGTTGTACAGTATAGTTACGAGCAGTACTTC. This translates into CASSMSIVVQYSYEQYF.